This T cell receptor beta chain came from a study of shared clonotypes between healthy human individuals. Only in-frame clones appear in the TCRdb table, and some are missing; sequencing was by immunoSEQ multiplex PCR. The sample lists approximately 2,300,000 clones, roughly 92% occurring once. The receptor was derived from a man between 18 and 35 years old in good health. Some clones in this sample may be carry-over from other donors' samples. The sequenced sample was naive CD4+ T cells from PBMCs. The subset: CD45RA+ positively selected.

The CDR3, as DNA: TGTGCCACATCCCGGGAAGATACGCAGTATTTT. This gives the protein CATSREDTQYF. The chain carries TRBV19 and TRBJ2-3; D perhaps matches TRBD2 (5 bases). The CDR3 consists of 11 residues. Trimming left V 10 bases short and J 5 bases short, with 10 bases between. Germline values: CDR1 LNHDA, CDR2 SQIVND (reference sequence). The entire variable domain, with the rest obtained from reference TRBV19 and TRBJ2-3, is as follows: DGGITQSPKYLFRKEGQNVTLSCEQNLNHDAMYWYRQDPGQGLRLIYYSQIVNDFQKGDIAEGYSVSREKKESFPLTVTSAQKNPTAFYLCATSREDTQYFGPGTRLTVL.